These T cell receptor beta chains were read from a single sample in a study of blood T cell repertoires in COVID-19. TCRdb's table, derived via immunoSEQ multiplex PCR, lists solely in-frame clones and lacks some. Of 210,000 or so clones listed, roughly 85% are singletons. The sample taken for sequencing was PBMCs or T cells enriched from blood (not recorded which). These receptors were obtained from a man aged 25-45 years who had recovered from COVID-19. Each CDR3 is given with its conserved first and last residue. The D gene is left open where the match is weak. Only some rows state a clone size, as once, few, many or a class for expanded clones.

.,TRBD2,TRBJ2-1,TRBV27,TGTGCCAGCAGTTTGTGGGGGACTAGGTATGAGCAGTTCTTC,CASSLWGTRYEQFF
.,.,TRBJ1-5,TRBV15,TGTGCCACCAGCAGAGATAGAGGGGGGGTTCAGCCCCAGCATTTT,CATSRDRGGVQPQHF
.,.,TRBJ1-1,TRBV5-1,TGCGCCAGCAGCTTCCCAGGATTGGCAGGTTTGAACACTGAAGCTTTCTTT,CASSFPGLAGLNTEAFF
.,TRBD1,TRBJ1-5,TRBV2,TGTGCCAGCAATCGACAGGGGAATCAGCCCCAGCATTTT,CASNRQGNQPQHF
.,TRBD1,TRBJ1-5,TRBV6-6,TGTGCCGCCTTGCAGGGGGACGGCAATCAGCCCCAGCATTTT,CAALQGDGNQPQHF
.,.,TRBJ2-4,TRBV6-1,TGTGCCAGCAGTGAACCCGACAGGTCAGGCATTCAGTACTTC,CASSEPDRSGIQYF
.,.,TRBJ2-2,TRBV12-5,TGTGCTAGTGGCCCGAACTCGGACAGAGGCGACACCGGGGAGCTGTTTTTT,CASGPNSDRGDTGELFF
.,.,TRBJ1-2,TRBV6-2/TRBV6-3,TGTGCCAGCAGTGCAGGGTTGGGGGGCTACACCTTC,CASSAGLGGYTF
.,TRBD1,TRBJ1-4,TRBV10-1,TGCGCCAGCAGTGACATCCCGGACAGGGGGCCTGAAAAACTGTTTTTT,CASSDIPDRGPEKLFF
.,.,TRBJ2-2,TRBV18,TGTGCCAGCTCACCCCGGAGGAAGAACACCGGGGAGCTGTTTTTT,CASSPRRKNTGELFF
.,TRBD2,TRBJ2-4,TRBV19,TGTGCCAGTAGTTCGAGGCCCAAGGCGGGGGACATTCAGTACTTC,CASSSRPKAGDIQYF
.,.,TRBJ1-1,TRBV2,TGTGCCAGCAGTCTGGAGACTGGGAAGGGGACTGAAGCTTTCTTT,CASSLETGKGTEAFF
.,.,TRBJ1-6,TRBV18,TGTGCCAGCTCACCACCGGGCAGCCCAGGGTATTCACCCCTCCACTTT,CASSPPGSPGYSPLHF
.,.,TRBJ1-4,TRBV6-5,TGTGCCAGCAGGTCCCGGACAGCAACTAATGAAAAACTGTTTTTT,CASRSRTATNEKLFF
.,TRBD2,TRBJ2-7,TRBV19,TGTGCCAGTAGTCCTAAACAGGGCGGGAGGTACGAGCAGTACTTC,CASSPKQGGRYEQYF
.,.,TRBJ2-5,TRBV9,TGTGCCAGCAGCGTAGAGGCGCAGGGGCTGACCCAGTACTTC,CASSVEAQGLTQYF
.,TRBD2,TRBJ2-7,TRBV7-2,TGTGCCAGCAGCAACCGCGGGACTAGCGGGTCCTACGAGCAGTACTTC,CASSNRGTSGSYEQYF
.,TRBD2,TRBJ2-3,TRBV4-3,TGCGCCAGCAGCCAAGGTCCCGTCGGGGGGGGCACAGATACGCAGTATTTT,CASSQGPVGGGTDTQYF
few,TRBD1,TRBJ2-3,TRBV5-6,TGTGCCAGCAGCTTAGCCGGGACAGGGGTTAGAGATACGCAGTATTTT,CASSLAGTGVRDTQYF
.,.,TRBJ2-3,TRBV21-1,TGTGCCAGCAGCAAATCGGGGGACAGGGGCACAGATACGCAGTATTTT,CASSKSGDRGTDTQYF
.,.,TRBJ1-2,TRBV6-5,TGTGCCAGCCATTGGGGTGAGGTCGTAGGAGGACACACCTTC,CASHWGEVVGGHTF
.,TRBD1,TRBJ1-1,TRBV10-3,TGTGCCATCAAGCTACAGGGGGGGGACACTGAAGCTTTCTTT,CAIKLQGGDTEAFF
.,TRBD1,TRBJ2-7,TRBV27,TGTGCCAGCAGTTTCGCGGGACAGGGCTACGAGCAGTACTTC,CASSFAGQGYEQYF
.,.,TRBJ1-4,TRBV30,TGTGCCTGGAGTGGGGTCTCCCCGGCGGCTAATGAAAAACTGTTTTTT,CAWSGVSPAANEKLFF
.,TRBD1,TRBJ1-1,TRBV29-1,TGCAGCGCCATACAGGGGACCACTGAAGCTTTCTTT,CSAIQGTTEAFF
.,.,TRBJ1-2,TRBV6-5,TGTGCCAGCAGTTACTCAGCGGGGGCGGGCGGCTACACCTTC,CASSYSAGAGGYTF
.,.,TRBJ2-1,TRBV5-1,TGCGCCAGCAGCTTGGACAGGGTGGAGCAGTTCTTC,CASSLDRVEQFF
.,.,TRBJ2-1,TRBV6-4,TGTGCCAGCAGTCTCACGGGGGATCGCAATGAGCAGTTCTTC,CASSLTGDRNEQFF
.,.,TRBJ1-2,TRBV11-2,TGTGCCAGCCTCTTAGGCAGGTGGGGCAGCGTTAACTATGGCTACACCTTC,CASLLGRWGSVNYGYTF
.,.,TRBJ1-1,TRBV2,TGTGCCAGCAGTGACGAGGCATATCGGGAAGCTTTCTTT,CASSDEAYREAFF
.,TRBD1,TRBJ1-2,TRBV6-5,TGTGCCAGCACCTCGAGAGGGACAGGGGATGGCTACACCTTC,CASTSRGTGDGYTF
.,.,TRBJ1-1,TRBV12-3/TRBV12-4,TGTGCCACCCGACCCTCGGGGGGAGCTGAAGCTTTCTTT,CATRPSGGAEAFF
.,.,TRBJ1-6,TRBV9,TGTGCCAGCAGCGTAGCAGGGGCGGTCTATAATTCACCCCTCCACTTT,CASSVAGAVYNSPLHF
.,TRBD2,TRBJ2-7,TRBV19,TGTGCCAGTAGTAAGGAGGGGACTAGCGGGTCCTACGAGCAGTACTTC,CASSKEGTSGSYEQYF
.,.,TRBJ2-3,TRBV1,TGCACCAGCAGCCAAGAAGAGAACACAGATACGCAGTATTTT,CTSSQEENTDTQYF
once,.,TRBJ2-5,TRBV5-1,TGCGCCAGCAGAAAAGGGACATATGGGGAGACCCAGTACTTC,CASRKGTYGETQYF
once,.,TRBJ2-5,TRBV27,TGTGCCAGCCGCCCCAGGCAGAACCAAGAGACCCAGTACTTC,CASRPRQNQETQYF
.,.,TRBJ1-2,TRBV4-3,TGCGCCAGCAGCCCAGCGAAGGGGGAGAAAATCTATGGCTACACCTTC,CASSPAKGEKIYGYTF
few,TRBD1,TRBJ2-7,TRBV18,TGTGCCAGCTCACAGGGGACAGGGTACTCCTACGAGCAGTACTTC,CASSQGTGYSYEQYF
.,TRBD1,TRBJ1-2,TRBV11-2,TGTGCCAGCAGCTTGGGACAGGGGGTGGGGTATGGCTACACCTTC,CASSLGQGVGYGYTF